This T cell receptor beta chain was captured by sequencing in a study of OX40 agonist ivuxolimab in advanced cancers. In the study overall: In this trial design, patients received ivuxolimab intravenously at 0.01 to 10 mg/kg every 2 weeks. Findings of the study overall: Still undetermined is the antigen specificity of the expanded peripheral T cells.

Note on this clone: The antigen is not known.

TCRdb's table, derived via immunoSEQ multiplex PCR, lists solely in-frame clones and lacks some. The sample has more than 65,000 clones, approximately 85% seen once. This receptor was taken from an adult with an advanced solid tumor such as melanoma, head and neck, liver or kidney cancer. Specimen: CD4+ or CD8+ T cells sorted from blood, collected in a trial of the OX40 agonist ivuxolimab.

This chain's CDR3 is CASSFLRAGMHEQFF. The CDR3 DNA reads as TGTGCCAGCAGTTTCTTGAGAGCGGGGATGCATGAGCAGTTCTTC. This chain connects TRBV28 to TRBJ2-1; 7 nucleotides match TRBD2. J gave up 8 bases and V 3 bases, and 10 bases lay outside the gene matches. The CDR3 is 15 residues long. The germline gives CDR1 MDHEN, CDR2 SYDVKM.